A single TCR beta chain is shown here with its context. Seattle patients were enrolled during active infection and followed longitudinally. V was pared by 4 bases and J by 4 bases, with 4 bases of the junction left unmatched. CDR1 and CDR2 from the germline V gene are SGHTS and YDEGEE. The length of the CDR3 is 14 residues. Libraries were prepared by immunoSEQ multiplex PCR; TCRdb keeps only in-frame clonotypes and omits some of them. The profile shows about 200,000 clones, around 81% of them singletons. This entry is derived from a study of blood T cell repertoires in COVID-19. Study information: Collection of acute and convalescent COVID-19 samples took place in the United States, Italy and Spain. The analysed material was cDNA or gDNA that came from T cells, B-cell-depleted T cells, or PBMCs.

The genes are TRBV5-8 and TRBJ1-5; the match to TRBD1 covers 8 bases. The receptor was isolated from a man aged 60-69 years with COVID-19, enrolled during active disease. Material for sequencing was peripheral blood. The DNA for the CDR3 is TGTGCCAGCAGCAAACAGGGGGGAAATCAGCCCCAGCATTTT. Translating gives CASSKQGGNQPQHF. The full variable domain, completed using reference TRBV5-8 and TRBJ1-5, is EAGVTQSPTHLIKTRGQQATLRCSPISGHTSVYWYQQALGLGLQFLLWYDEGEERNRGNFPPRFSGRQFPNYSSELNVNALELEDSALYLCASSKQGGNQPQHFGDGTRLSIL.